The 8 T cell receptor beta chains presented below share a single source sample, sequenced in a study of T cell changes during pregnancy in multiple sclerosis. Data came from immunoSEQ multiplex PCR; TCRdb stores just in-frame clones and leaves some out. The repertoire holds over 35,000 clones, with around nine tenths as singletons. Sequencing used CD8+ T cells from peripheral blood mononuclear cells, obtained before pregnancy. The receptors stem from a female donor with multiple sclerosis, enrolled in a pregnancy study.

This clone was seen a single time. The sample has other DNA sequences that encode this CDR3 too. The chain is built from TRBV6-4 and TRBJ2-1; 7 bases fit TRBD2. The CDR3 totals 15 residues. V was pared by 0 bases and J by 1 base, with 0 bases of the junction left unmatched. Germline V CDR1 and CDR2: MRHNA, SNTAGT. The CDR3 DNA follows: TGTGCCAGCAGTGACTCTAGCGGGTCCTACAATGAGCAGTTCTTC. Amino acid sequence: CASSDSSGSYNEQFF.

The chain couples TRBV7-3 to TRBJ2-3; 9 nucleotides match TRBD2. This CDR3 is 16 amino acids long. Germline V gene sequence: CDR1 SGHTA, CDR2 FQGTGA. The V segment lost 4 bases and the J segment 2 bases; nucleotides outside the gene matches: 7. In DNA form, the CDR3 reads TGTGCCAGCAGCTCGGTCTCTAGCGGGACCACAGATACGCAGTATTTT. Protein product: CASSSVSSGTTDTQYF.

The CDR3, as DNA: TGTGCCAGCAGTTTTGGGGGGACAGGGGGCTCGAACTATGGCTACACCTTC. It codes for CASSFGGTGGSNYGYTF. The chain has TRBV27 and TRBJ1-2; 12 bases are shared with TRBD1. Germline trimming cut 3 bases from V and 2 bases from J; bases unmatched to any gene: 7. CDR3 length equals 17 residues. The germline V gene encodes CDR1 MNHEY and CDR2 SMNVEV (reference sequence).

The rearrangement joins TRBV4-2 to TRBJ2-2; no clear D gene. The V gene lost 0 bases and the J gene lost 0 bases, with 8 bases spanning the gap. CDR1 is LGHNA and CDR2 is YNFKEQ in the germline V gene. The CDR3 length is 16 residues. In DNA form, the CDR3 reads TGTGCCAGCAGCCAAGATTCCCAGGCGAACACCGGGGAGCTGTTTTTT. Translating it yields CASSQDSQANTGELFF.

The sample holds one count of this clone. The rearrangement uses TRBV5-6 and TRBJ1-2, with D unclear. From germline, CDR1 is SGHDT and CDR2 YYEEEE. Trimming pared 2 bases from V and 4 bases from J, leaving 12 bases between. The CDR3 is made up of 14 amino acids. The CDR3 loop is CASSLESNLYGYTF. The CDR3 DNA follows: TGTGCCAGCAGCTTAGAAAGCAACCTCTATGGCTACACCTTC.

V and J are TRBV9 and TRBJ1-1, with D unclear. CDR1 SGDLS and CDR2 YYNGEE come from the germline V gene. V gave up 3 bases and J gave up 3 bases, with 9 bases separating them. The CDR3 has 13 residues. The CDR3 DNA sequence: TGTGCCAGCAGCGGAGGGCAGTACACTGAAGCTTTCTTT. Translated, it gives CASSGGQYTEAFF.

The chain employs TRBV11-1 and TRBJ2-7; possibly TRBD1 for D (5 bases). CDR1 is SGHAT, CDR2 FQDESV, per germline (reference sequence). The CDR3 has 14 residues. The V and J ends lost 5 bases and 6 bases respectively, with 17 bases between them. CDR3 residues: CASSRAGNSAEQYF. The DNA of the CDR3 is TGTGCCAGCAGCCGAGCAGGGAATTCCGCCGAGCAGTACTTC.

The chain uses TRBV2 and TRBJ1-4; 7 bases line up with TRBD1. V shed 6 bases, J shed 2 bases, and the junction held 6 bases outside the gene matches. CDR3 size: 15 residues. The germline V gene encodes CDR1 SNHLY and CDR2 FYNNEI. CDR3 in amino acids: CASSDRVTTNEKLFF. CDR3 nucleotides: TGTGCCAGCAGCGACAGGGTTACGACTAATGAAAAACTGTTTTTT. The whole variable domain, filled in from reference TRBV2 and TRBJ1-4, reads EPEVTQTPSHQVTQMGQEVILRCVPISNHLYFYWYRQILGQKVEFLVSFYNNEISEKSEIFDDQFSVERPDGSNFTLKIRSTKLEDSAMYFCASSDRVTTNEKLFFGSGTQLSVL.